These 20 T cell receptor beta chains were sequenced from one sample in a study of CD8+ T cells in alopecia areata. Once RNA had been extracted, it was reverse transcribed into cDNA to act as the sequencing template. Assay: immunoSEQ multiplex PCR; the TCRdb copy retains only in-frame clones and omits some. The data show about 150,000 clones, with more than 45% seen just once and about 6.3% held by the top ten. The sequenced material came from CD4+ T cells sorted from blood. The source is a human donor with alopecia areata.

This clone was seen more than once but under ten times. The chain is built from TRBV28 and TRBJ1-1; D gene ambiguous. Germline V gene lookup returns CDR1 MDHEN and CDR2 SYDVKM. V lost 2 bases to trimming and J lost 4 bases, with 11 bases between them. CDR3 length: 14 residues. DNA of the CDR3: TGTGCCAGCAGTTTAGGCGATTTTACCACTGAAGCTTTCTTT. This gives the protein CASSLGDFTTEAFF.

The chain links TRBV4-1 to TRBJ2-7, with D uncertain. The V and J ends lost 0 bases and 2 bases respectively, with 14 bases between them. Germline assignment: CDR1 MGHRA and CDR2 YSYEKL. The CDR3 contains 16 residues. CDR3 sequence: CASSQDDSRPTYEQYF. The CDR3 nucleotides are TGCGCCAGCAGCCAAGATGATTCGCGGCCAACCTACGAGCAGTACTTC.

This chain links TRBV10-1 with TRBJ2-3; possibly TRBD2 for D (6 bases). With 0 bases removed from V and 5 bases from J, the gap between germline ends came to 9 bases. The CDR3 is made up of 14 amino acids. Per germline, CDR1 WNHNN and CDR2 SYGVQD (reference sequence). CDR3 in amino acids: CASSESRLEDTQYF. The CDR3 DNA reads as TGCGCCAGCAGTGAGTCCCGACTAGAAGATACGCAGTATTTT.

The chain employs TRBV5-4 and TRBJ2-5; TRBD2 aligns across 9 bases. This CDR3 spans 16 amino acids. Germline lookup yields CDR1 SGHNT and CDR2 YYREEE (reference sequence). Trimming at V came to 4 bases and at J to 1 base, leaving 8 bases not matched to a gene. The CDR3 reads CASSASAGGSQETQYF. CDR3 nucleotides: TGTGCCAGCAGCGCCTCGGCGGGGGGGAGCCAAGAGACCCAGTACTTC.

The chain links TRBV29-1 to TRBJ2-3; maybe TRBD1 (5 bases). The germline CDR1 and CDR2 sequences are SQVTM and ANQGSEA. CDR3 length: 13 amino acids. V gave up 1 base and J gave up 4 bases, with 9 bases separating them. The CDR3 loop reads CSVEVGRADTQYF. The CDR3, as DNA: TGCAGCGTTGAAGTCGGCAGGGCAGATACGCAGTATTTT.

This clone has more than one count but fewer than ten. The chain joins TRBV18 to TRBJ2-3; TRBD1 agrees at 8 bases. Per the germline V gene, CDR1 is KGHSH and CDR2 is LQKENI. Trimming removed 4 bases from V and 2 bases from J; junction bases left unmatched: 2. This CDR3 has 14 residues. Written as DNA, the CDR3 is TGTGCCAGCTCACTGACAGGGGCCACAGATACGCAGTATTTT. Its translation is CASSLTGATDTQYF.

With respect to this clone: At one boundary the junction diverges from the germline segment, which might be a read error. CDR3 sequence: CASSLASVKGGPNF. CDR3 bases: TGTGCCAGCAGCTTAGCCAGCGTGAAGGGAGGGCCGAACTTC. V usage is TRBV7-2 and J usage is TRBJ2-4; 7 nucleotides line up with TRBD2. From germline, CDR1 is SGHTA and CDR2 FQGNSA. This CDR3 is built from 14 residues. Combining the CDR3 with reference TRBV7-2 and TRBJ2-4 gives the whole variable domain GAGVSQSPSNKVTEKGKDVELRCDPISGHTALYWYRQSLGQGLEFLIYFQGNSAPDKSGLPSDRFSAERTGGSVSTLTIQRTQQEDSAVYLCASSLASVKGGPNFGAGTRLSVL.

This clone was seen more than once but under ten times. The chain joins TRBV29-1 to TRBJ2-5, with D uncertain. CDR1 and CDR2 from the germline V gene are SQVTM and ANQGSEA. V shed 6 bases and J shed 0 bases, with 11 bases lying between them. This CDR3 has 13 amino acids. CDR3 DNA sequence: TGCAGCGTCGCGTTCAGGTACCAAGAGACCCAGTACTTC. This codes for CSVAFRYQETQYF.

This chain uses TRBV30 with TRBJ2-5; D gene unclear. The germline V gene has CDR1 GTSNPN and CDR2 SVGIG (reference sequence). This CDR3 is built from 13 residues. With 5 bases removed from V and 2 bases from J, the gap between germline ends came to 12 bases. The CDR3: CAWEYRRQETQYF. Written as DNA, the CDR3 is TGTGCCTGGGAATATCGTAGGCAAGAGACCCAGTACTTC.

This clone occurred a few times. The V and J genes are TRBV29-1 and TRBJ1-2; D call uncertain. Trimming removed 7 bases from V and 6 bases from J, with 12 bases in between. The germline V gene has CDR1 SQVTM and CDR2 ANQGSEA. This CDR3 has 11 residues. In nucleotides, the CDR3 is TGCAGCGCTACCGGGTCGGATGGCTACACCTTC. Amino acids: CSATGSDGYTF.

This chain connects TRBV9 to TRBJ2-1; D not resolved. Germline V gene data show CDR1 as SGDLS and CDR2 as YYNGEE. The CDR3 runs to 12 residues. The V end was cut by 2 bases, the J end by 7 bases, with 7 bases between. In DNA, the CDR3 is TGTGCCAGCAGCGTCTATGGGAATGAGCAGTTCTTC. This sequence encodes CASSVYGNEQFF.

This clone was seen more than once but under ten times. The genes are TRBV6-1 and TRBJ2-1, with D unresolved. Germline CDR1 MNHNS, CDR2 SASEGT. V was trimmed by 5 bases and J by 10 bases, leaving 9 bases between them. The CDR3 runs 11 residues. The CDR3, as DNA: TGTGCCAGCAGTCCTGGTGCAGAGCAGTTCTTC. Amino acid sequence: CASSPGAEQFF.

This chain connects TRBV6-6 to TRBJ2-5; D tentatively fits TRBD1 or TRBD2 (7 bases each). Per the germline V gene, CDR1 is MNHNY and CDR2 is SVGAGI (reference sequence). This CDR3 spans 15 amino acids. Trimming removed 2 bases from V and 2 bases from J, with 12 bases in between. CDR3: CASSYGQGGQETQYF. The CDR3, as DNA: TGTGCCAGCAGTTACGGGCAGGGGGGGCAAGAGACCCAGTACTTC.

V usage is TRBV25-1 and J usage is TRBJ2-2; maybe TRBD1 (6 bases). Trimming removed 8 bases at V and 0 bases at J, with 10 bases between. Per germline, CDR1 MGHDK and CDR2 SYGVNS. The CDR3 contains 14 residues. The CDR3 nucleotides are TGTGCCAGCGAGACAGGAGCGAACACCGGGGAGCTGTTTTTT. Translated, it gives CASETGANTGELFF.

This clone showed up just a few times. The CDR3 DNA reads as TGCGCCAGCCGCGGACAGGGGGCCGCGGGCAATGAGCAGTTCTTC. This sequence encodes CASRGQGAAGNEQFF. The chain employs TRBV5-1 and TRBJ2-1, with 11 bases identical to TRBD1. This CDR3 contains 15 residues. Unmatched junction bases numbered 9, after V lost 7 bases and J lost 6 bases. Germline V gene lookup returns CDR1 SGHRS and CDR2 YFSETQ.

The rearrangement uses TRBV30 and TRBJ2-5; D is uncertain. This CDR3 contains 15 residues. V was shortened by 3 bases and J by 1 base, with 15 bases between the two germline ends. CDR1 is GTSNPN and CDR2 is SVGIG in the germline V gene (reference sequence). For the CDR3, the DNA is TGTGCCTGGAGACCTACGAAGACTTTCCAAGAGACCCAGTACTTC. Protein: CAWRPTKTFQETQYF.

This chain joins TRBV4-1 and TRBJ2-7; no reliable D call. The V and J ends lost 0 bases and 3 bases respectively, with 12 bases between them. The germline CDR1 and CDR2 sequences are MGHRA and YSYEKL. The length of the CDR3 is 15 residues. DNA for the CDR3: TGCGCCAGCAGCCAAGATGAAACGGTTTTCTACGAGCAGTACTTC. Residues: CASSQDETVFYEQYF.

The sample holds one count of this clone. The chain couples TRBV27 to TRBJ2-7; 7 bases match TRBD2. The CDR3 contains 15 residues. The germline V gene has CDR1 MNHEY and CDR2 SMNVEV (reference sequence). V shed 3 bases and J 1 base; nucleotides not matched to a gene: 6. CDR3 sequence: CASSLGREQSYEQYF. The CDR3 coding sequence is TGTGCCAGCAGTTTGGGGCGGGAGCAATCCTACGAGCAGTACTTC.

The chain couples TRBV5-1 to TRBJ2-1; TRBD2 aligns across 11 bases. The germline V gene encodes CDR1 SGHRS and CDR2 YFSETQ. With 0 bases clipped from V and 8 bases from J, the junction kept 10 bases outside the gene matches. This CDR3 region has 17 residues. The CDR3 DNA follows: TGCGCCAGCAGCTTGGTTCCCATAGCGGGAGGGCCCTATGAGCAGTTCTTC. Residues: CASSLVPIAGGPYEQFF.

In its sample, this clone was seen many times. The chain employs TRBV28 and TRBJ2-5, with 10 bases identical to TRBD2. Germline V gives CDR1 MDHEN, CDR2 SYDVKM. The CDR3 is made up of 16 amino acids. Losses at the gene ends were 3 bases for V and 1 base for J; bases not matched to a gene: 5. The CDR3 here is CASSLTGTSAQETQYF. DNA of the CDR3: TGTGCCAGCAGTTTGACAGGGACTAGCGCCCAAGAGACCCAGTACTTC.